The present TCR beta chain was sequenced within a study of identical twins. Study-wide results and caveats: For cord blood, abundant beta clonotypes had fewer insertions, unlike memory repertoires, which showed none.

Note on this clonotype: Its cognate antigen is unknown.

TCRdb re-analysed the 5' RACE reads in MiXCR, keeping a single row per CDR3 protein. The sample includes some 590,000 distinct CDR3 sequences, more than 9% of them seen just once. Donors were all healthy Caucasians. The data were also submitted as part of a second study, on yellow fever vaccine responses in identical twins.

Sequencing was performed on PBMCs. The receptor's source is a woman between 18 and 29 years old in good health.

As DNA, the CDR3 is TGTGCCAGCAGTGAGCAGGGATCGGATAATTCACCCCTCCACTTT. As protein: CASSEQGSDNSPLHF. V usage is TRBV6-1 and J usage is TRBJ1-6, with a tentative D call TRBD1 (5 bases). The CDR3 runs to 15 residues. Deletions cut 3 bases from V and 5 bases from J, with 11 bases between. Germline V gene lookup returns CDR1 MNHNS and CDR2 SASEGT.